This TCR beta chain was sequenced during a study of OX40 agonist ivuxolimab in advanced cancers. Across the whole study: The patients received agonistic anti-OX40 (CD134) antibody ivuxolimab. One patient with hepatocellular carcinoma and two with cutaneous melanoma, three in all, had partial responses. Ivuxolimab was administered intravenously to patients at 0.01 to 10 mg/kg every 2 weeks.

Samples were taken at baseline and on day 1 of cycles 4 and 7. Profiled with immunoSEQ multiplex PCR; TCRdb holds only in-frame clones, not every one. Seen here are under 85,000 clones, 80% to 90% observed once, and the top ten hold 0.45% to 0.7%. The CDR3 loop spans 14 amino acids. Germline-derived CDR1 and CDR2 are KGHSH and LQKENI. Trimming shortened V by 6 bases and J by 4 bases, and 13 bases separated the two germline ends. J is TRBJ1-5 and V is TRBV18; D possibly corresponds to TRBD1 (5 bases). This receptor was obtained from an adult with an advanced solid tumor such as melanoma, head and neck, liver or kidney cancer. Specimen: CD4+ or CD8+ T cells sorted from blood, collected in a trial of the OX40 agonist ivuxolimab. The CDR3: CASSGELKNQPQHF. The DNA for the CDR3 is TGTGCCAGCTCGGGGGAACTCAAGAATCAGCCCCAGCATTTT.